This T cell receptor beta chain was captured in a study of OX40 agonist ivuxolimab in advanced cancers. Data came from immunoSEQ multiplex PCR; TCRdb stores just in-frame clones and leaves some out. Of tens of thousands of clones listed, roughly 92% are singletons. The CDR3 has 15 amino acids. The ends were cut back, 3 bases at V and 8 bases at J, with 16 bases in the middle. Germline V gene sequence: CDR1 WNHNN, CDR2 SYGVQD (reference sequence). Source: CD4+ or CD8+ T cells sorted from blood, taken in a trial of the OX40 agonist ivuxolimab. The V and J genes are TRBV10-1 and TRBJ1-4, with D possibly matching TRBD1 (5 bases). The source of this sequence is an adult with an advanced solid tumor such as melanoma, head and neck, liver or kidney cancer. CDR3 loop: CASSDGGKKGEKLFF. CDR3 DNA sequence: TGCGCCAGCAGTGATGGGGGAAAGAAGGGGGAAAAACTGTTTTTT.